A single sample is the source of the 31 T cell receptor beta chains below, sequenced in a study of blood T cell repertoires in COVID-19. Method: immunoSEQ multiplex PCR; TCRdb's copy keeps in-frame clones and lacks some. There are approximately 220,000 clones in the sample; 90% occur only once, and roughly 1.2% lies in the top ten. Sequenced sample: PBMCs or T cells enriched from blood (not recorded which). The receptors were gathered from a man aged 25 to 45 who had recovered from COVID-19.

This clone was counted a few times. The DNA of the CDR3 is TGCGCCAGCAGTCAATCTAAGATCGCCAGGGGGACCGGGGAGCTGTTTTTT. This sequence encodes CASSQSKIARGTGELFF. The chain is built from TRBV23-1 and TRBJ2-2; 7 nucleotides align to TRBD1. TRBV23-1 is flagged as an ORF with uncertain function. The trim removed 0 bases at V and 5 bases at J, leaving 9 bases unmatched. This CDR3 is 17 amino acids long.

The J gene is TRBJ2-2, the V gene TRBV4-3, with 8 bases aligning to TRBD2. V dropped 2 bases and J dropped 1; count of bases not matched to a gene: 0. CDR1 LGHNA and CDR2 YSLEER come from the germline V gene. CDR3 size: 15 residues. Here the CDR3 DNA reads TGCGCCAGCAGCCAACTAGCGGGGAACACCGGGGAGCTGTTTTTT. The encoded protein is CASSQLAGNTGELFF.

The chain employs TRBV20-1 and TRBJ1-2; weak D call: TRBD1 (6 bases). CDR1 and CDR2 (germline): DFQATT, SNEGSKA (reference sequence). Trimming removed 6 bases at V and 2 bases at J, with 7 bases between. The CDR3 is made up of 11 amino acids. The CDR3 DNA reads as TGCAGTGCCACAGGGAACTATGGCTACACCTTC. It translates to CSATGNYGYTF.

V and J are TRBV4-3 and TRBJ2-1; 10 nucleotides line up with TRBD1. CDR3 length equals 15 residues. CDR1 LGHNA and CDR2 YSLEER come from the germline V gene. Germline trimming cut 0 bases from V and 5 bases from J; bases unmatched to any gene: 1. CDR3 in amino acids: CASSQEGTGDNEQFF. CDR3 DNA: TGCGCCAGCAGCCAAGAAGGGACAGGGGACAATGAGCAGTTCTTC.

The chain recombines TRBV6-5 with TRBJ2-6; 7 positions agree with TRBD1. The V gene's germline CDR1 is MNHEY and CDR2 SVGAGI. V lost 4 bases and J lost 0; bases outside the gene matches: 3. This CDR3 comprises 16 residues. The CDR3 DNA reads as TGTGCCAGCAGTTGGGACAGCGGCTCTGGGGCCAACGTCCTGACTTTC. Its translation: CASSWDSGSGANVLTF.

The rearrangement links TRBV5-1 to TRBJ2-5; 14 bases map to TRBD2. J was trimmed by 9 bases and V by 0 bases; bases with no gene match: 7. Germline CDR1 SGHRS, CDR2 YFSETQ. The CDR3 spans 16 residues. CDR3 sequence (DNA): TGCGCCAGCAGCTTGGGACTAGCGGGAGGGCCGAATGCCCAGTACTTC. Protein: CASSLGLAGGPNAQYF.

The J gene is TRBJ1-2, the V gene TRBV24-1; 7 bases are shared with TRBD1. This CDR3 is 16 amino acids long. Germline V CDR1 and CDR2: KGHDR, SFDVKD. Trimming took 4 bases from V and 2 from J; bases not matched to a gene: 9. As DNA, the CDR3 is TGTGCCACCAGTGACCCCCGACAGGGAGGCAACTATGGCTACACCTTC. The encoded protein is CATSDPRQGGNYGYTF.

The V and J genes are TRBV9 and TRBJ1-2, with 9 bases fitting TRBD1. The CDR3 sequence is 15 residues long. Germline CDR1 SGDLS, CDR2 YYNGEE. V shed 3 bases and J 5 bases; nucleotides not matched to a gene: 8. The CDR3 protein is CASSEGTGLEYGYTF. CDR3 in DNA: TGTGCCAGCAGCGAAGGGACAGGGCTGGAGTATGGCTACACCTTC.

V gene TRBV19 combines with J gene TRBJ2-5; the match to TRBD1 covers 7 bases. Per germline, CDR1 LNHDA and CDR2 SQIVND (reference sequence). This CDR3 comprises 14 residues. J gave up 3 bases and V 6 bases, and 7 bases lay outside the gene matches. Written as DNA, the CDR3 is TGTGCCAGTAGGAAAAGAACAGGGGAAGAGACCCAGTACTTC. Its translation is CASRKRTGEETQYF.

The genes are TRBV4-3 and TRBJ1-5, with D maybe TRBD1 (5 bases). Trimming removed 2 bases at V and 5 bases at J, with 13 bases between. The germline V gene encodes CDR1 LGHNA and CDR2 YSLEER. The CDR3 consists of 15 residues. The CDR3 sequence is CASSQHRLTYQPQHF. The CDR3 nucleotides are TGCGCCAGCAGCCAACACAGGCTCACGTATCAGCCCCAGCATTTT.

The V and J genes are TRBV11-3 and TRBJ1-1; a possible D gene is TRBD1 (6 bases). Trimming cost V 3 bases and J 0 bases, with 11 bases left between them. CDR3 length: 15 residues. Germline V gene lookup returns CDR1 SGHNT and CDR2 YENEEA. CDR3 DNA sequence: TGTGCCAGCAGCTTGGACAGCGCGATGAACACTGAAGCTTTCTTT. Its protein is CASSLDSAMNTEAFF.

The chain couples TRBV3-1 (or the pseudogene TRBV3-2) to TRBJ2-3; D not resolved. Trimming cost V 5 bases and J 0 bases, with 9 bases left between them. Looked up from germline, CDR1 is LGHDT and CDR2 is YNNKEL (reference sequence). The CDR3 consists of 14 residues. Written as DNA, the CDR3 is TGTGCCAGCAGCTCTCTCCTGAGCACAGATACGCAGTATTTT. The encoded protein is CASSSLLSTDTQYF.

The chain uses TRBV28 and TRBJ1-2; tentatively, D is TRBD1 (5 bases). Germline-derived CDR1 and CDR2 are MDHEN and SYDVKM. Trimming removed 6 bases at V and 3 bases at J, with 26 bases between. There are 18 residues in the CDR3. The CDR3 protein is CASSLSRTPSKPYYGYTF. The CDR3 coding sequence is TGTGCCAGCAGCCTCTCCAGGACACCAAGTAAACCTTACTATGGCTACACCTTC.

The chain employs TRBV5-6 and TRBJ1-5, with D perhaps matching TRBD1 (6 bases). This CDR3 is 14 amino acids long. Germline V gene sequence: CDR1 SGHDT, CDR2 YYEEEE. V shed 2 bases and J shed 6 bases, with 12 bases lying between them. CDR3: CASSFSGVGQPQHF. Written as DNA, the CDR3 is TGTGCCAGCAGCTTTTCAGGGGTGGGTCAGCCCCAGCATTTT. Variable domain in full (rest from reference TRBV5-6 and TRBJ1-5): DAGVTQSPTHLIKTRGQQVTLRCSPKSGHDTVSWYQQALGQGPQFIFQYYEEEERQRGNFPDRFSGHQFPNYSSELNVNALLLGDSALYLCASSFSGVGQPQHFGDGTRLSIL.

This rearrangement joins TRBV15 to TRBJ2-7; D not certain. Trimming pared 1 base from V and 0 bases from J, leaving 4 bases between. The CDR3 extends over 13 amino acids. CDR1 LNHNV and CDR2 YYDKDF come from the germline V gene (reference sequence). In DNA form, the CDR3 reads TGTGCCACCAGCAGAGTGGCCTCCTACGAGCAGTACTTC. It codes for CATSRVASYEQYF.

This clone was recorded only once. The chain employs TRBV30 and TRBJ2-5, with 8 bases lining up with TRBD2. CDR3 length: 18 residues. V trimming: 4 bases; J trimming: 1 base; junction bases outside the gene matches: 17. Germline V gene sequence: CDR1 GTSNPN, CDR2 SVGIG (reference sequence). The CDR3 region is CAWIRGWSAGEVQETQYF. The CDR3 coding sequence is TGTGCCTGGATTAGGGGGTGGTCAGCGGGAGAGGTCCAAGAGACCCAGTACTTC.

The chain combines TRBV5-1 with TRBJ2-2, with TRBD2 matching over 10 bases. Germline V lookup: CDR1 SGHRS, CDR2 YFSETQ. Trimming removed 4 bases from V and 10 bases from J; junction bases left unmatched: 7. CDR3 length: 14 residues. CDR3 nucleotide sequence: TGCGCCAGCAGCCCTAGCGGGAGTGACGAGGAGCTGTTTTTT. Amino acids: CASSPSGSDEELFF.

The V and J genes are TRBV9 and TRBJ1-3; D is perhaps TRBD1 (5 bases). Between the trimmed V and J ends, which lost 3 bases and 1 base, there was a span of 14 bases. Germline values: CDR1 SGDLS, CDR2 YYNGEE. The CDR3 runs to 16 residues. Here the CDR3 DNA reads TGTGCCAGCAGCGGCCAGGACAAATCTTCTGGAAACACCATATATTTT. This codes for CASSGQDKSSGNTIYF.

The V and J genes are TRBV11-3 and TRBJ1-6; D unclear. The CDR3 spans 13 residues. The V gene's germline CDR1 is SGHNT and CDR2 YENEEA. V was shortened by 2 bases and J by 6 bases, with 5 bases between the two germline ends. The CDR3 region has the DNA TGTGCCAGCAGCTTATTGCGTAATTCACCCCTCCACTTT. Protein sequence: CASSLLRNSPLHF.

The chain has TRBV15 and TRBJ1-5; the D is unclear. Deletions cut 0 bases from V and 3 bases from J, with 9 bases between. CDR3 length: 15 residues. CDR1 is LNHNV, CDR2 YYDKDF, per germline (reference sequence). In DNA, the CDR3 is TGTGCCACCAGCAGAGATTCGAGGGACAATCAGCCCCAGCATTTT. The encoded protein is CATSRDSRDNQPQHF. The full variable domain, rest sourced from reference TRBV15 and TRBJ1-5, is DAMVIQNPRYQVTQFGKPVTLSCSQTLNHNVMYWYQQKSSQAPKLLFHYYDKDFNNEADTPDNFQSRRPNTSFCFLDIRSPGLGDTAMYLCATSRDSRDNQPQHFGDGTRLSIL.

This clone came up once. The chain combines TRBV5-4 with TRBJ2-1; TRBD2 matches at 15 bases. CDR1 and CDR2 from the germline V gene are SGHNT and YYREEE (reference sequence). The CDR3 sequence is 15 residues long. The V and J ends lost 3 bases and 7 bases, in that order; junction bases with no gene match: 2. The CDR3 bases are TGTGCCAGCAGCTGGGGGACTAGCGGGGGGAATGAGCAGTTCTTC. Translated: CASSWGTSGGNEQFF. Full variable domain (outside the CDR3, taken from reference TRBV5-4 and TRBJ2-1): ETGVTQSPTHLIKTRGQQVTLRCSSQSGHNTVSWYQQALGQGPQFIFQYYREEENGRGNFPPRFSGLQFPNYSSELNVNALELDDSALYLCASSWGTSGGNEQFFGPGTRLTVL.

This clone occurred once. The V and J genes are TRBV9 and TRBJ1-4; TRBD1 agrees at 9 bases. This CDR3 comprises 15 residues. V shed 4 bases and J 8 bases; nucleotides not matched to a gene: 9. Germline values: CDR1 SGDLS, CDR2 YYNGEE. The CDR3 sequence is CASSPTQGAGEKLFF. Written as DNA, the CDR3 is TGTGCCAGCAGCCCGACACAGGGGGCTGGGGAAAAACTGTTTTTT. The full variable domain, with the rest looked up from reference TRBV9 and TRBJ1-4, is DSGVTQTPKHLITATGQRVTLRCSPRSGDLSVYWYQQSLDQGLQFLIQYYNGEERAKGNILERFSAQQFPDLHSELNLSSLELGDSALYFCASSPTQGAGEKLFFGSGTQLSVL.

The CDR3 region has the DNA TGTGCCAGCAGCGTGGGCGGGGCCGACAATGAGCAGTTCTTC. It is translated as CASSVGGADNEQFF. V usage is TRBV9 and J usage is TRBJ2-1; possibly TRBD2 for D (6 bases). Looked up from germline, CDR1 is SGDLS and CDR2 is YYNGEE. Trimming removed 2 bases from V and 5 bases from J, with 11 bases in between. This CDR3 is built from 14 residues.

The chain couples TRBV7-8 to TRBJ2-5, with 8 bases aligning to TRBD2. The V gene's germline CDR1 is SGHVS and CDR2 FQNEAQ. CDR3 length: 13 residues. The V and J ends lost 11 bases and 7 bases, in that order; junction bases with no gene match: 12. The CDR3 loop is CAGGGRDLGTQYF. The CDR3 DNA reads as TGTGCCGGCGGGGGGCGGGACCTCGGGACCCAGTACTTC. Full variable domain (remainder filled in from reference TRBV7-8 and TRBJ2-5): GAGVSQSPRYKVAKRGQDVALRCDPISGHVSLFWYQQALGQGPEFLTYFQNEAQLDKSGLPSDRFFAERPEGSVSTLKIQRTQQEDSAVYLCAGGGRDLGTQYFGPGTRLLVL.

This chain links TRBV6-2 or TRBV6-3 with TRBJ2-7, with a weak D call TRBD1 (7 bases). Germline CDR1 reads MNHEY; CDR2 reads SVGEGT. The CDR3 length is 16 residues. With 0 bases removed from V and 2 bases from J, the gap between germline ends came to 14 bases. As DNA, the CDR3 is TGTGCCAGCAGTTACTCGGAGGGGGCAATAACCTACGAGCAGTACTTC. This gives the protein CASSYSEGAITYEQYF.

The rearrangement links TRBV4-3 to TRBJ2-7; TRBD2 matches 9 bases. This CDR3 contains 17 residues. Trimming at V came to 1 base and at J to 7 bases, leaving 14 bases not matched to a gene. CDR1 and CDR2 (germline): LGHNA, YSLEER. Here the CDR3 reads CASSQVLAGRASLEQYF. The CDR3 DNA reads as TGCGCCAGCAGCCAAGTGCTAGCGGGGAGGGCCTCATTGGAGCAGTACTTC.

The rearrangement links TRBV6-6 to TRBJ2-7; D may be TRBD1 (5 bases). The CDR3 spans 13 residues. Between the trimmed V and J ends, which lost 3 bases and 3 bases, there was a span of 9 bases. Germline loops: CDR1 MNHNY, CDR2 SVGAGI (reference sequence). The CDR3 sequence: CASSYGRDYEQYF. The CDR3 bases are TGTGCCAGCAGTTATGGCAGGGACTACGAGCAGTACTTC.

This sequence joins TRBV30 and TRBJ2-3, with unresolved D. Per the germline V gene, CDR1 is GTSNPN and CDR2 is SVGIG (reference sequence). Trimming removed 3 bases from V and 1 base from J, with 8 bases in between. The CDR3 contains 13 residues. CDR3 residues: CAWSPRGTDTQYF. CDR3 sequence (DNA): TGTGCCTGGAGCCCTAGAGGCACAGATACGCAGTATTTT.

The gene calls are TRBV7-6 and TRBJ2-1, with TRBD2 matching over 8 bases. Losses at the gene ends were 5 bases for V and 2 bases for J; bases not matched to a gene: 11. The germline gives CDR1 SGHVS, CDR2 FNYEAQ. There are 17 residues in the CDR3. CDR3 coding DNA: TGTGCCAGCAGCCCCTCTTCTAGCGGGCAACCCTACAATGAGCAGTTCTTC. This encodes CASSPSSSGQPYNEQFF. Full variable domain (outside the CDR3, taken from reference TRBV7-6 and TRBJ2-1): GAGVSQSPRYKVTKRGQDVALRCDPISGHVSLYWYRQALGQGPEFLTYFNYEAQQDKSGLPNDRFSAERPEGSISTLTIQRTEQRDSAMYRCASSPSSSGQPYNEQFFGPGTRLTVL.

This sequence joins TRBV4-1 and TRBJ1-6; no clear D. V shed 0 bases and J shed 2 bases, with 8 bases lying between them. The length of the CDR3 is 16 residues. CDR1 MGHRA and CDR2 YSYEKL come from the germline V gene. The CDR3 DNA sequence: TGCGCCAGCAGCCAAGATGGCCAGGCCTATAATTCACCCCTCCACTTT. The encoded protein is CASSQDGQAYNSPLHF.

The V and J genes are TRBV2 and TRBJ2-1; 9 bases are a match to TRBD2. The CDR3 runs to 16 residues. Germline V lookup: CDR1 SNHLY, CDR2 FYNNEI. The junction had 10 bases not matched to a gene; V was cut back by 6 bases and J by 4 bases. CDR3 nucleotide sequence: TGTGCCAGCAGGGCCCGACTAGCGGATCCATACAATGAGCAGTTCTTC. It specifies CASRARLADPYNEQFF.